These T cell receptor beta chains were read from a single sample in a study of blood T cell repertoires in COVID-19. TCRdb keeps only in-frame clones here, not all; method: immunoSEQ multiplex PCR. Here the sample spans around 140,000 clones, about four fifths being singletons. The sequenced sample was peripheral blood. The receptors shown here come from a man aged 70 or older who had recovered from COVID-19. The CDR3 runs from the conserved cysteine through the conserved F or W. Each record gives: D gene, J gene, clone size, V gene, CDR3 DNA, CDR3 protein. A D gene is named only where the DNA matches it firmly. Only some rows state a clone size, as once, few, many or a class for expanded clones.

D: -; J: TRBJ2-7; size: few; V: TRBV4-2; DNA: TGTGCCAGCAGCCCACTCGGACAGTCCTACGAGCAGTACTTC; CDR3: CASSPLGQSYEQYF
D: -; J: TRBJ2-3; size: many; V: TRBV19; DNA: TGTGCCAGTAGTGCCCCGGGGGGCGGCCGCACAGATACGCAGTATTTT; CDR3: CASSAPGGGRTDTQYF
D: TRBD2; J: TRBJ2-7; size: -; V: TRBV7-2; DNA: TGTGCCAGCAGCCCTGGGAGCGGGGGGGCCTACGAGCAGTACTTC; CDR3: CASSPGSGGAYEQYF
D: -; J: TRBJ1-5; size: few; V: TRBV10-3; DNA: TGTGCCATCAGTGGAGGAGGAGGACGCACGGCATCTTATAGCAATCAGCCCCAGCATTTT; CDR3: CAISGGGGRTASYSNQPQHF
D: -; J: TRBJ2-3; size: -; V: TRBV5-1; DNA: TGCGCCAGCAGACCGGGCGGGGCAGATACGCAGTATTTT; CDR3: CASRPGGADTQYF
D: TRBD2; J: TRBJ2-5; size: once; V: TRBV5-1; DNA: TGCGCCAGCAGCTTGGGAAACGGGAGGGAGACCCAGTACTTC; CDR3: CASSLGNGRETQYF
D: -; J: TRBJ1-2; size: once; V: TRBV3-1/TRBV3-2; DNA: TGTGCCAGCAGCCAAGATAGGGTAGAGGGAATCTTATATGGCTACACCTTC; CDR3: CASSQDRVEGILYGYTF
D: TRBD2; J: TRBJ2-5; size: -; V: TRBV2; DNA: TGTGCCAGCAGGCTCACTAGCGACCCGAGCGTCGGGGAGACCCAGTACTTC; CDR3: CASRLTSDPSVGETQYF
D: -; J: TRBJ1-1; size: -; V: TRBV6-5; DNA: TGTGCCAGCAGGGGGGGTTACCCTGAAGCTTTCTTT; CDR3: CASRGGYPEAFF
D: -; J: TRBJ2-7; size: -; V: TRBV5-1; DNA: TGCGCCAGCAGCTTGGGACTGCCGTCCTACGAGCAGTACTTC; CDR3: CASSLGLPSYEQYF
D: -; J: TRBJ1-6; size: few; V: TRBV6-1; DNA: TGTGCCAGCAGTGAAGTGGGTGGTGGAGGCTCCTATAATTCACCCCTCCACTTT; CDR3: CASSEVGGGGSYNSPLHF
D: TRBD1; J: TRBJ1-2; size: once; V: TRBV5-6; DNA: TGTGCCAGCAGCCCGTCCGGGACAGCTAACTATGGCTACACCTTC; CDR3: CASSPSGTANYGYTF
D: TRBD2; J: TRBJ2-5; size: -; V: TRBV25-1; DNA: TGTGCCAGCAGTGAAGAGCGGGAGGGGTCAGAGACCCAGTACTTC; CDR3: CASSEEREGSETQYF
D: TRBD1; J: TRBJ1-1; size: -; V: TRBV9; DNA: TGTGCCAGCAGCGTAGCCTGGGACAGGGGTGCCACTGAAGCTTTCTTT; CDR3: CASSVAWDRGATEAFF
D: -; J: TRBJ2-7; size: once; V: TRBV11-2; DNA: TGTGCCAGCAGGCCGACAGAAAACCACGAGCAGTACTTC; CDR3: CASRPTENHEQYF
D: TRBD1; J: TRBJ2-2; size: -; V: TRBV27; DNA: TGTGCCAGCGGACGGGGCCAGGGGGACACCGGGGAGCTGTTTTTT; CDR3: CASGRGQGDTGELFF
D: -; J: TRBJ1-1; size: -; V: TRBV6-4; DNA: TGTGCCAGCAGTGAGGAGGGTGGGAACACTGAAGCTTTCTTT; CDR3: CASSEEGGNTEAFF
D: TRBD2; J: TRBJ2-3; size: -; V: TRBV6-2/TRBV6-3; DNA: TGTGCCAGCAGTTCCCCCGGACTAGCAAGAGATACGCAGTATTTT; CDR3: CASSSPGLARDTQYF
D: -; J: TRBJ2-1; size: -; V: TRBV7-3; DNA: TGTGCCAGCAGCTTAATGGCGGGGTTAAATGAGCAGTTCTTC; CDR3: CASSLMAGLNEQFF
D: -; J: TRBJ1-1; size: -; V: TRBV7-6; DNA: TGTGCCAGCCAGGGATACACTGAAGCTTTCTTT; CDR3: CASQGYTEAFF
D: TRBD1; J: TRBJ1-2; size: -; V: TRBV27; DNA: TGTGCCAGCAGTCCGGGACAGGGAGGGGTTGTCGGCTACACCTTC; CDR3: CASSPGQGGVVGYTF
D: TRBD1; J: TRBJ1-6; size: -; V: TRBV6-5; DNA: TGTGCCAGCAGCCTAGGGACAGGGGGTTATTCACCCCTCCACTTT; CDR3: CASSLGTGGYSPLHF
D: TRBD2; J: TRBJ2-3; size: once; V: TRBV11-3; DNA: TGTGCCAGCAGCTTTTCTAGCGGGATCACAGATACGCAGTATTTT; CDR3: CASSFSSGITDTQYF
D: -; J: TRBJ2-7; size: -; V: TRBV19; DNA: TGTGCCAGTAGCCGGACAGCTACCTACGAGCAGTACTTC; CDR3: CASSRTATYEQYF
D: -; J: TRBJ2-1; size: -; V: TRBV6-1; DNA: TGTGCCAGCAGTGATATAGGGGGGGACAATGAGCAGTTCTTC; CDR3: CASSDIGGDNEQFF
D: TRBD2; J: TRBJ2-7; size: -; V: TRBV5-1; DNA: TGCGCCAGCAGCTCCCCGACTAGCGGGAGGAACGAGCAGTACTTC; CDR3: CASSSPTSGRNEQYF
D: -; J: TRBJ2-2; size: -; V: TRBV5-1; DNA: TGCGCCAGCAGCTTGCAGGGCGGGGTCGCCGGGGAGCTGTTTTTT; CDR3: CASSLQGGVAGELFF